What follows is one T cell receptor (beta chain) and its context. What it binds is not known. Other DNA sequences of this sample code for an identical CDR3. This record comes from a study of OX40 agonist ivuxolimab in advanced cancers. Study summary: Ivuxolimab is an agonistic anti-OX40 (CD134) antibody, and patients were treated with it.

The CDR3 is 13 amino acids. Between the trimmed V and J ends, which lost 0 bases and 5 bases, there was a span of 7 bases. Germline V lookup: CDR1 KGHSH, CDR2 LQKENI. Study-level findings and limits: Individuals who were partial responders at 0.1-3.0 mg/kg had clonal expansion that ranked among the lowest.

Some clones are missing from TCRdb's copy, which holds only in-frame ones; the method was immunoSEQ multiplex PCR. The sample holds over 85,000 clones, about 86% seen once. Source: CD4+ or CD8+ T cells sorted from blood, taken in a trial of the OX40 agonist ivuxolimab. The source of this sequence is an adult with an advanced solid tumor such as melanoma, head and neck, liver or kidney cancer. The chain combines TRBV18 with TRBJ1-1; no reliable D call. The CDR3 loop is CASSPPGNTEAFF. CDR3 nucleotides: TGTGCCAGCTCACCACCGGGGAATACTGAAGCTTTCTTT.